Below, 14 T cell receptor beta chains from the same sample are listed, as sequenced in a study of cytomegalovirus exposure and HLA in healthy donors. The PCR was carried out with 60 Vbeta primers and 13 Jbeta primers. Using immunoSEQ multiplex PCR, the repertoire was profiled, and TCRdb retains in-frame clones only, with some absent. The table records some 110,000 clones, approximately 70% of them present only once. The sequenced sample was PBMCs. The receptors derive from a man between 25 and 39 years old in good health and CMV-seropositive.

This chain connects TRBV5-1 to TRBJ2-7, with TRBD1 identical over 8 bases. The trim removed 1 base at V and 4 bases at J, leaving 7 bases unmatched. The germline CDR1 and CDR2 sequences are SGHRS and YFSETQ. CDR3 length: 15 amino acids. CDR3 loop: CASSLLPGGQYEQYF. As DNA, the CDR3 is TGCGCCAGCAGCTTGCTGCCAGGGGGCCAATACGAGCAGTACTTC.

This clone was recorded once. V gene TRBV30 combines with J gene TRBJ2-1, with D unclear. From germline, CDR1 is GTSNPN and CDR2 SVGIG (reference sequence). Trimming took off 0 bases at V and 10 bases at J, with 10 bases between the two ends. The CDR3 consists of 12 residues. CDR3 sequence (DNA): TGTGCCTGGAGTGTATTAGAGTGGGAGCAGTTCTTC. Amino acid sequence: CAWSVLEWEQFF.

The chain uses TRBV11-2 and TRBJ2-3; the D gene is possibly TRBD2 (7 bases). From germline, CDR1 is SGHAT and CDR2 FQNNGV. Trimming shortened V by 2 bases and J by 4 bases, and 16 bases separated the two germline ends. The CDR3 extends over 16 amino acids. The CDR3 sequence: CASSLMGAGDPDTQYF. The CDR3 DNA reads TGTGCCAGCAGCTTAATGGGGGCGGGAGACCCAGATACGCAGTATTTT.

This clone appeared once. J is TRBJ2-2 and V is TRBV27, with D unclear. Germline loops: CDR1 MNHEY, CDR2 SMNVEV (reference sequence). The ends were cut back, 5 bases at V and 3 bases at J, with 10 bases in the middle. This CDR3 region has 14 residues. In nucleotides, the CDR3 is TGTGCCAGCAGTCCAAGACTGTACACCGGGGAGCTGTTTTTT. This encodes CASSPRLYTGELFF.

In the case of this clone: Other DNA sequences in the same sample also yield this CDR3. V gene TRBV7-9 combines with J gene TRBJ2-2; D remains ambiguous. V was cut by 2 bases and J by 6 bases, with 7 bases left in between. This CDR3 is 13 amino acids long. Germline V lookup: CDR1 SEHNR, CDR2 FQNEAQ (reference sequence). The CDR3 protein is CASSLSSAGELFF. CDR3 nucleotide sequence: TGTGCCAGCAGCTTAAGTTCGGCCGGGGAGCTGTTTTTT.

J is TRBJ2-7 and V is TRBV27; TRBD1 matches 7 bases. The DNA end favors TRBJ2-1, so the J call may be wrong. CDR3 length: 15 amino acids. Looked up from germline, CDR1 is MNHEY and CDR2 is SMNVEV (reference sequence). Here the CDR3 reads CASRRDSPSYNEQFF. DNA for the CDR3: TGTGCCAGCAGACGGGACAGCCCCTCCTACAATGAGCAGTTCTTC.

This clone was found a few times. The rearrangement links TRBV18 to TRBJ2-1; D is undetermined. V lost 2 bases, J lost 9 bases, and 14 bases lay in between. This CDR3 has 14 residues. CDR1 KGHSH and CDR2 LQKENI come from the germline V gene. CDR3 DNA sequence: TGTGCCAGCTCACCAGCGGCAGCTCCAACTGAGCAGTTCTTC. Its translation: CASSPAAAPTEQFF.

The CDR3 protein is CASSLWGLAQLSSYNEQFF. The CDR3 DNA reads as TGTGCCAGCAGTTTATGGGGACTAGCGCAATTAAGCTCCTACAATGAGCAGTTCTTC. The chain is built from TRBV27 and TRBJ2-1; 10 bases agree with TRBD2. CDR3 length: 19 amino acids. V gave up 1 base and J gave up 0 bases; unmatched junction bases: 9. Germline V gene lookup returns CDR1 MNHEY and CDR2 SMNVEV (reference sequence).

There are a few counts of this clone. The V and J genes are TRBV15 and TRBJ2-1; 9 bases are a match to TRBD2. CDR3 length equals 16 residues. V lost 0 bases and J lost 0; bases outside the gene matches: 0. Per germline, CDR1 LNHNV and CDR2 YYDKDF (reference sequence). DNA for the CDR3: TGTGCCACCAGCAGAGATAGCGGGAGCTCCTACAATGAGCAGTTCTTC. Protein: CATSRDSGSSYNEQFF.

J is TRBJ1-4 and V is TRBV10-1, with TRBD1 as a possible D gene (5 bases). V lost 0 bases and J 2 bases, leaving 22 bases between the germline ends. The CDR3 is 20 residues long. CDR1 and CDR2 from the germline V gene are WNHNN and SYGVQD (reference sequence). CDR3 protein: CASSESLCRFGGFTNEKLFF. The CDR3 bases are TGCGCCAGCAGTGAGTCGTTGTGCAGGTTTGGGGGGTTCACTAATGAAAAACTGTTTTTT.

This clone was seen a handful of times. The chain couples TRBV5-4 to TRBJ2-3; 12 bases fit TRBD2. The CDR3 has 17 amino acids. The V and J ends lost 2 bases and 0 bases, in that order; junction bases with no gene match: 4. Germline V lookup: CDR1 SGHNT, CDR2 YYREEE (reference sequence). The CDR3: CASSFGTSGSSTDTQYF. The CDR3 DNA is TGTGCCAGCAGCTTCGGGACTAGCGGGTCTAGCACAGATACGCAGTATTTT.

The gene calls are TRBV10-2 and TRBJ2-5, with D perhaps TRBD2 (5 bases). This CDR3 has 15 amino acids. CDR1 is WSHSY, CDR2 SAAADI, per germline. Trimming took 6 bases from V and 3 from J, leaving 17 bases between them. This CDR3 reads CASRPPASREETQYF. The CDR3 nucleotides read TGCGCCAGCAGACCCCCCGCTAGCCGAGAAGAGACCCAGTACTTC.

This clone has only one observation. The chain couples TRBV6-1 to TRBJ2-6, with unresolved D. The germline V gene has CDR1 MNHNS and CDR2 SASEGT. This CDR3 is 15 amino acids long. The V end lost 2 bases, the J end lost 0 bases, and 5 bases lay between the germline ends. The CDR3 region has the DNA TGTGCCAGCAGTGAACTTCTCTCTGGGGCCAACGTCCTGACTTTC. Protein product: CASSELLSGANVLTF.

The V gene is TRBV19, the J gene TRBJ2-7, with D unresolved. CDR1 and CDR2 from the germline V gene are LNHDA and SQIVND (reference sequence). V lost 5 bases and J 10 bases, leaving 12 bases between the germline ends. The CDR3 loop spans 11 amino acids. The CDR3 nucleotides are TGTGCCAGTAGTCCAGGAACGATTCAGTACTTC. Translation: CASSPGTIQYF.